The source of this T cell receptor (beta chain) is a study of CD8 T cells in Susac syndrome. RNA was extracted with the RNeasy kit, and a quantity of about 0.45 to 1 ug was reverse transcribed using random hexamers. The immunoSEQ assay covered 54 Vbeta and 13 Jbeta segments for CDR3. One entry per CDR3 protein results from TCRdb running MiXCR on the immunoSEQ multiplex PCR reads. The sample lists around 300,000 distinct CDR3 sequences; 85% were seen once. V lost 1 base, J lost 2 bases, and 9 bases lay in between. The CDR3 is 15 amino acids. From germline, CDR1 is SEHNR and CDR2 FQNEAQ (reference sequence).

The rearrangement joins TRBV7-9 to TRBJ2-1, with a weak D call TRBD2 (5 bases). The receptor was isolated from a human donor with multiple sclerosis. Sequencing input: CD8+ T cells from PBMCs. The CDR3 reads CASSLGAGTYNEQFF. The CDR3 coding sequence is TGTGCCAGCAGCTTAGGGGCGGGTACCTACAATGAGCAGTTCTTC.